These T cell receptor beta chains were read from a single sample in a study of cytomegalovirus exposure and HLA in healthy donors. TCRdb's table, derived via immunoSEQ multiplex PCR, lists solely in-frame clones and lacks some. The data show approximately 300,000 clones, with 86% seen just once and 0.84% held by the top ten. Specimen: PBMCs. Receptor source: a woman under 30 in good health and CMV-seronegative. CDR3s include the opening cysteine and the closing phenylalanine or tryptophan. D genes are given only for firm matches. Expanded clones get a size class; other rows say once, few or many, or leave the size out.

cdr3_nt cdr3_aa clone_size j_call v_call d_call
TGTGCCAGTAGCACTCACAGAAGCTCTGGAAACACCATATATTTT CASSTHRSSGNTIYF - TRBJ1-3 TRBV19 -
TGTGCCAGCAGTCGTCCTCCGTACAATGAGCAGTTCTTC CASSRPPYNEQFF - TRBJ2-1 TRBV27 -
TGCGCCAGCAGCCCTGGACGGGATAGCAATCAGCCCCAGCATTTT CASSPGRDSNQPQHF - TRBJ1-5 TRBV4-1 -
TGTGCCAGCAGCTTATCGTCCTGGGGAGGTGAAAAACTGTTTTTT CASSLSSWGGEKLFF - TRBJ1-4 TRBV7-9 -
TGTGCCAGCAGCTTACCCGGGAGGGGCGACACCGGGGAGCTGTTTTTT CASSLPGRGDTGELFF few TRBJ2-2 TRBV13 TRBD2
TGTGCCAGCAGCGTAGCGGGAGGGCCCCAAGAGACCCAGTACTTC CASSVAGGPQETQYF - TRBJ2-5 TRBV9 TRBD2
TGTGCCACCCGAGACGACCCGTCGGGTGAGGCTGAAGCTTTCTTT CATRDDPSGEAEAFF - TRBJ1-1 TRBV7-6 -
TGTGCCAGCAGTCGGACTAGAGTAGATACGCAGTATTTT CASSRTRVDTQYF - TRBJ2-3 TRBV7-2 TRBD2
TGTGCCAGCAGTCCGGGACTTGGGTTCACTGAAGCTTTCTTT CASSPGLGFTEAFF - TRBJ1-1 TRBV2 -
TGTGCCAGCACCAGCCACCTTACGACAGATTCCTACAATGAGCAGTTCTTC CASTSHLTTDSYNEQFF - TRBJ2-1 TRBV27 -
TGTGCCAGCACCAAGGACAGGGGGCGTTTGGGAAACACCATATATTTT CASTKDRGRLGNTIYF - TRBJ1-3 TRBV2 TRBD1
TGTGCCAGCAGAAGGGACAGGCGACAAGAGACCCAGTACTTC CASRRDRRQETQYF - TRBJ2-5 TRBV6-5 TRBD1
TGTGCCAGCAGTTCCCCAACAGGGAGGGGGGGCCTGAACACTGAAGCTTTCTTT CASSSPTGRGGLNTEAFF - TRBJ1-1 TRBV27 -
TGTGCCAGCAGCTTAGACCGGGACAGCTACTATGGCTACACCTTC CASSLDRDSYYGYTF - TRBJ1-2 TRBV7-8 TRBD1
TGTGCCAGCAGTTACCAGGGTGGTAGCACAGATACGCAGTATTTT CASSYQGGSTDTQYF - TRBJ2-3 TRBV6-5 -